This T cell receptor beta chain emerged from a study of cytomegalovirus exposure and HLA in healthy donors. Study results and limitations: Presence/absence results assume similar sequencing depth per donor, which may not hold. In a later analysis, the majority of CMV-associated beta chains seemingly showed HLA restriction.

About this clone: Its cognate antigen is unknown. This specimen includes other DNA sequences encoding the same CDR3.

The germline CDR1 and CDR2 sequences are SGHRS and YFSETQ. The CDR3 runs 15 residues. The J segment lost 9 bases and the V segment lost 0 bases, leaving 5 bases of the junction unmatched. The donors were healthy bone marrow donors. PCR amplification relied on 60 Vbeta primers (plus 13 Jbeta primers). Clones were read by immunoSEQ multiplex PCR, and TCRdb kept only the in-frame ones, dropping some. Across about 190,000 clones, the top ten clones capture approximately 0.98% of the sample. Input material: PBMCs. The gene calls are TRBV5-1 and TRBJ1-6; 8 bases map to TRBD1. This TCR was sampled from a woman in her twenties or thirties in good health and CMV-seropositive. The CDR3 region has the DNA TGCGCCAGCAGCTTGGCAGGACAGGGAGGTTCACCCCTCCACTTT. Residues: CASSLAGQGGSPLHF.